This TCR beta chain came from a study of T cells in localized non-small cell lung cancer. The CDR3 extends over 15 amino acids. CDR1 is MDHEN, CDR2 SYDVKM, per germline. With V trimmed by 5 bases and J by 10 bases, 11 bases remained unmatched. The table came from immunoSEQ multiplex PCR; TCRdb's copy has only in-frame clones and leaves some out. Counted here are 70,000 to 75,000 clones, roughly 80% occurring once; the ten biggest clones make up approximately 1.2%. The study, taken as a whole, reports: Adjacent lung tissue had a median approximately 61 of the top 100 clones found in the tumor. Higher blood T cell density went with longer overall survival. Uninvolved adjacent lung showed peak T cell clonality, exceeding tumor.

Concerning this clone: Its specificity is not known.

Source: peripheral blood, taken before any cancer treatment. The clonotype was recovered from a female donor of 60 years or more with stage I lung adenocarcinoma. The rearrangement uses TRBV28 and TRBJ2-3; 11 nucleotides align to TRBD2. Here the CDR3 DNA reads TGTGCCAGCAGTATGCTAGCGGGAGGTTCGGGTCCGCAGTATTTT. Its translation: CASSMLAGGSGPQYF.